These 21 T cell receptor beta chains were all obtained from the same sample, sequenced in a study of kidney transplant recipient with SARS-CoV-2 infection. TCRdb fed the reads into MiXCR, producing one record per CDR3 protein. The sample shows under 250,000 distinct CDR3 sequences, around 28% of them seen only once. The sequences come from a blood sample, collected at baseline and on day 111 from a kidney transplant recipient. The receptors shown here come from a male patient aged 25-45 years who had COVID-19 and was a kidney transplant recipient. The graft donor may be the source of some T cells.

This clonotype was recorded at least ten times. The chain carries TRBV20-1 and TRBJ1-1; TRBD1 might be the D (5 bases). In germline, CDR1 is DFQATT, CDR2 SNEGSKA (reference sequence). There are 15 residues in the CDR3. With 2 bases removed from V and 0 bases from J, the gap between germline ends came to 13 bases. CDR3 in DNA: TGCAGTGCTAGATCAGCACAGGATATGAACACTGAAGCTTTCTTT. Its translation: CSARSAQDMNTEAFF.

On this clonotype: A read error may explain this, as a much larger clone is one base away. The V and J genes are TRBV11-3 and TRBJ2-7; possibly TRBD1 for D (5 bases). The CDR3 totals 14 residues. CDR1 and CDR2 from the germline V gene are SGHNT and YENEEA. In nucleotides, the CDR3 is TGTGCCAGCAGCTTGGGGCAGGATAACTACGGGCAGTACTTC. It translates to CASSLGQDNYGQYF.

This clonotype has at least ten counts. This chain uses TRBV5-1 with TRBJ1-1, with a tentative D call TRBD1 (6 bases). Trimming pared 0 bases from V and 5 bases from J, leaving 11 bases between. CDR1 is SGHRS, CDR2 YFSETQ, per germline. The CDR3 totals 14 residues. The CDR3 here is CASSLEGGGTEAFF. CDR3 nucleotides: TGCGCCAGCAGCTTGGAGGGGGGGGGAACTGAAGCTTTCTTT.

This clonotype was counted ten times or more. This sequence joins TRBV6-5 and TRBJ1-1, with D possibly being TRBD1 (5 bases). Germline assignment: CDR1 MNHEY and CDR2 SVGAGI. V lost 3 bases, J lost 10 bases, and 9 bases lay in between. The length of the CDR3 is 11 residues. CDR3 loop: CASSYGDSAFF. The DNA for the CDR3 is TGTGCCAGCAGTTATGGGGACTCAGCTTTCTTT.

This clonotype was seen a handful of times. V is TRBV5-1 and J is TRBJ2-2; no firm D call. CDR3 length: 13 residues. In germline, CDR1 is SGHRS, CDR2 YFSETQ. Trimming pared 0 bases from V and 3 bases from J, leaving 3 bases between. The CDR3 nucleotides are TGCGCCAGCAGCTTGGATTACACCGGGGAGCTGTTTTTT. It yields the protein CASSLDYTGELFF.

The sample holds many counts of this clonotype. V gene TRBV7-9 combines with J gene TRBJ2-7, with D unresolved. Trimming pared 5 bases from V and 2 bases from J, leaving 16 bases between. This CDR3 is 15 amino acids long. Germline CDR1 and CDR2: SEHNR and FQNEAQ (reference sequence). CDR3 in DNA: TGTGCCAGCAGCCCTCGAATGTCCTTAACCTACGAGCAGTACTTC. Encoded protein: CASSPRMSLTYEQYF.

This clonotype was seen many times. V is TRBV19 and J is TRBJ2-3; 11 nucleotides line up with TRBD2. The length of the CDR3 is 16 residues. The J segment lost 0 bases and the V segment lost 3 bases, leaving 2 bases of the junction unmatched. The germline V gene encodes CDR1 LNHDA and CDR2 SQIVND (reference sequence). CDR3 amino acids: CASSIGTSGSTDTQYF. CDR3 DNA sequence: TGTGCCAGTAGTATCGGGACTAGCGGTAGCACAGATACGCAGTATTTT.

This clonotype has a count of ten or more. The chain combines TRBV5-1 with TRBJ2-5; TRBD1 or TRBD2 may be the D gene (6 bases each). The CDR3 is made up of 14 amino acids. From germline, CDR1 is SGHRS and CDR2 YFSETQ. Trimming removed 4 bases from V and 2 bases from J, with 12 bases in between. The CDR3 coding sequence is TGCGCCAGCAGCCCCGGGGGCAGACAAGAGACCCAGTACTTC. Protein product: CASSPGGRQETQYF.

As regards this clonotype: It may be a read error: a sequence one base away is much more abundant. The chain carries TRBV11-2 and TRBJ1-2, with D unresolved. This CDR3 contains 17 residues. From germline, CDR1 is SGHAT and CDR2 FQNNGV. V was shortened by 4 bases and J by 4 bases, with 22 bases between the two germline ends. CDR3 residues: CASSSNVTSRKTYGYTF. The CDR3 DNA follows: TGTGCCAGCAGCTCTAACGTAACAAGCAGAAAGACCTATGGCTACACCTTC.

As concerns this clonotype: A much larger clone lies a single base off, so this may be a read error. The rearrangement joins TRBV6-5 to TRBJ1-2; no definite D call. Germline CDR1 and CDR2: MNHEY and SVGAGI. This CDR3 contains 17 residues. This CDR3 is CASSFFKGGRKTYGYIF. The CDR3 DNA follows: TGTGCCAGCAGTTTTTTCAAAGGTGGGAGAAAGACCTATGGCTACATCTTC.

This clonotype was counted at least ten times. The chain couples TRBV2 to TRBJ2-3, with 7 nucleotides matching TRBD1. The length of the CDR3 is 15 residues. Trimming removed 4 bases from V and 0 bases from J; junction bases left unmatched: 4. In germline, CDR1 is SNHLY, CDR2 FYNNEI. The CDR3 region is CASSAGTASTDTQYF. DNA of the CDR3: TGTGCCAGCAGTGCCGGGACAGCTAGCACAGATACGCAGTATTTT. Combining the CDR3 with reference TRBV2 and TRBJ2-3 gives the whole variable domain EPEVTQTPSHQVTQMGQEVILRCVPISNHLYFYWYRQILGQKVEFLVSFYNNEISEKSEIFDDQFSVERPDGSNFTLKIRSTKLEDSAMYFCASSAGTASTDTQYFGPGTRLTVL.

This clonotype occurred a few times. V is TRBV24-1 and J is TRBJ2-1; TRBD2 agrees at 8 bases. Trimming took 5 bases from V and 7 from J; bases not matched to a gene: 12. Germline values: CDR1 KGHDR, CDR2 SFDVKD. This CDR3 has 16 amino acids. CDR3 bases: TGTGCCACCAGTGGTCGCCGGGGGGGGGTAGAAAATGAGCAGTTCTTC. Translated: CATSGRRGGVENEQFF.

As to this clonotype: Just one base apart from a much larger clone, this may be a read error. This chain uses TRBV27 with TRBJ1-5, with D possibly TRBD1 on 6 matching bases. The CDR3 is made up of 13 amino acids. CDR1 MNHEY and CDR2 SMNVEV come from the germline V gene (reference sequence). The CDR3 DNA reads TGTGCCAGCAGTTTGGACAGTACTCAGCCCCGGCATTTT. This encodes CASSLDSTQPRHF.

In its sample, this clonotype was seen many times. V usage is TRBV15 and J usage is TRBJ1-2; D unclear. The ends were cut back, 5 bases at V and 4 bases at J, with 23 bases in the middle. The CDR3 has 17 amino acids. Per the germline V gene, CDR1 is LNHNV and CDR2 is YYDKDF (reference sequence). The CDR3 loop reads CATSHLLRCGKTYGYTF. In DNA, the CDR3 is TGTGCCACCAGCCACCTATTAAGGTGTGGAAAGACCTATGGCTACACCTTC.

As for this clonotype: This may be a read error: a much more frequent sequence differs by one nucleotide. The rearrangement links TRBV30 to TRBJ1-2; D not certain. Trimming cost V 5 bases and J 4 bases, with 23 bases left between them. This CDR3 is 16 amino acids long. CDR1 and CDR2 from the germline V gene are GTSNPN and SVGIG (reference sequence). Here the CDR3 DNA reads TGTGCCTGGCGGCCTTGGCGTTATAGAAAGACCTATGGCTACACCTTC. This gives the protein CAWRPWRYRKTYGYTF.

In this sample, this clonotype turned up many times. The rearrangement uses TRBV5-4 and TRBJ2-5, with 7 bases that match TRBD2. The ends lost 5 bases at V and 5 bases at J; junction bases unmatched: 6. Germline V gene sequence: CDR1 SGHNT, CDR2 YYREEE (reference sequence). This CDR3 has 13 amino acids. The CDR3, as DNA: TGTGCCAGCAGGGGAGCGGGGTTGGAGACCCAGTACTTC. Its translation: CASRGAGLETQYF.

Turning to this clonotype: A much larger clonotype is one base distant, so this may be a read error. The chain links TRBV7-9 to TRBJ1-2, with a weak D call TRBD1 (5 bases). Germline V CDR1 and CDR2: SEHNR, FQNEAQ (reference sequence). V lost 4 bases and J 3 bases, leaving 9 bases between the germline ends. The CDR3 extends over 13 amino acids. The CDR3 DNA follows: TGTGCCAGCAGCTACAGGACTCACTATGGCTACACCTTC. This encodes CASSYRTHYGYTF.

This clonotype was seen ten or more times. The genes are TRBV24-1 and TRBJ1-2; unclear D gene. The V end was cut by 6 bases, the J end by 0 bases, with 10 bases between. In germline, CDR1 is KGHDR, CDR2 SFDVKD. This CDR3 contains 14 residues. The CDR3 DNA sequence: TGTGCCACCAGTCCCCTCTCGGCTAACTATGGCTACACCTTC. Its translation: CATSPLSANYGYTF.

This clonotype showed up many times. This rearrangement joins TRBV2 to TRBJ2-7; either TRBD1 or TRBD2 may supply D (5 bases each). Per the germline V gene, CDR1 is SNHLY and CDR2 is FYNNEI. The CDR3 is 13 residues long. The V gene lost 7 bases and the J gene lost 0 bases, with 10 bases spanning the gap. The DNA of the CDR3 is TGTGCCAGCACTCCAGGGACCTCCTACGAGCAGTACTTC. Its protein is CASTPGTSYEQYF.

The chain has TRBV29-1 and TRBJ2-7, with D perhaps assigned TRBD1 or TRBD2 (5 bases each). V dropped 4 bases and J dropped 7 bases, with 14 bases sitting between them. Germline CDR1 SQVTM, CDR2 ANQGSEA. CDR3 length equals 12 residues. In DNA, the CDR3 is TGCAGCGTTGCGGGACCGGCTGGGGAGCAGTACTTC. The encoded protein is CSVAGPAGEQYF.

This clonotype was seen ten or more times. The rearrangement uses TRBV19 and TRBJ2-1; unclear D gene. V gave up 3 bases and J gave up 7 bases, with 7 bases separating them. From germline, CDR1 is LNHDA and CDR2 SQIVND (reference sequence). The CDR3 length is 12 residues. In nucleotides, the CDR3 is TGTGCCAGTAGTATTTATCGAAATGAGCAGTTCTTC. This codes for CASSIYRNEQFF.